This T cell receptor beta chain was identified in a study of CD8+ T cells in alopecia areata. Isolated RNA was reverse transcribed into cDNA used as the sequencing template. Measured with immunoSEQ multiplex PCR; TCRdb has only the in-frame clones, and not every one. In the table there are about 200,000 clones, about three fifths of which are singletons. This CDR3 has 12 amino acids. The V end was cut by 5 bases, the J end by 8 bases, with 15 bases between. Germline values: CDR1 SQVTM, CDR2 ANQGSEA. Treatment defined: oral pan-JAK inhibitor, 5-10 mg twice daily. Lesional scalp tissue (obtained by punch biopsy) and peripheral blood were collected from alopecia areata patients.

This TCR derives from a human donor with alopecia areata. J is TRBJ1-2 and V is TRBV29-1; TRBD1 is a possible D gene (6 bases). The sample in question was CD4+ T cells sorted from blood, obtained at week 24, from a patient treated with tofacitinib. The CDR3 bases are TGCAGCGTTATGACTACAGGGTTCGGCTACACCTTC. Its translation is CSVMTTGFGYTF.